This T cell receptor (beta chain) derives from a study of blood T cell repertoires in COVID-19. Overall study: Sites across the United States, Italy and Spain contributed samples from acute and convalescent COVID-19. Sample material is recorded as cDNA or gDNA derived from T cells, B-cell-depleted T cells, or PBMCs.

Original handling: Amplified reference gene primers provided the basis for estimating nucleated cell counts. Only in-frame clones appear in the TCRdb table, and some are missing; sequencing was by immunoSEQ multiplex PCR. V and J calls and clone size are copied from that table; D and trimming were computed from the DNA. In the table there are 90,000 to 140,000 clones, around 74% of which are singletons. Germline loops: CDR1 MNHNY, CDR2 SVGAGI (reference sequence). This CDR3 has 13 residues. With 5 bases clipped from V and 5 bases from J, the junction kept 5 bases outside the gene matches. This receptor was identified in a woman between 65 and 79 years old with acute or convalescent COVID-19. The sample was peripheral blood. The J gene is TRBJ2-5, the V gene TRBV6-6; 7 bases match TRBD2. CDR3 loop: CASSRDYPETQYF. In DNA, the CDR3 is TGTGCCAGCAGTCGGGACTACCCGGAGACCCAGTACTTC.